What follows are 14 T cell receptor beta chains derived from one specimen sequenced in a study of T cells in Graves' hyperthyroidism and ophthalmopathy. Amplified regions were TCR beta CDR3 sequences from RNA transcripts. Using the HTBI primer set, a first-round RT-PCR was run on the TCR CDR3. TCRdb independently ran MiXCR on the multiplex PCR reads; one entry per CDR3 protein. The table shows under 250,000 distinct CDR3 sequences, with around 16% occurring only once. Sample: blood. These receptors were taken from a woman in her forties or fifties with Graves' hyperthyroidism.

There are a few counts of this clonotype. The chain carries TRBV7-2 and TRBJ1-3; 8 nucleotides match TRBD1. CDR1 is SGHTA and CDR2 is FQGNSA in the germline V gene. With V trimmed by 5 bases and J by 5 bases, 5 bases remained unmatched. The CDR3 covers 14 residues. This CDR3 reads CASSTRQGRNTIYF. DNA of the CDR3: TGTGCCAGCAGCACCAGACAGGGGCGAAACACCATATATTTT.

This clonotype has ten or more counts. J is TRBJ1-3 and V is TRBV3-1, with no clear D. Germline values: CDR1 LGHDT, CDR2 YNNKEL (reference sequence). The CDR3 runs to 15 residues. Trimming shortened V by 1 base and J by 2 bases, and 9 bases separated the two germline ends. CDR3 DNA sequence: TGTGCCAGCAGCCAAGGAGGCGGGGCTGGAAACACCATATATTTT. This translates into CASSQGGGAGNTIYF.

This chain joins TRBV6-4 and TRBJ2-6; a weak D match, TRBD1 (6 bases). The CDR3 runs 16 residues. Trimming removed 6 bases at V and 0 bases at J, with 12 bases between. Germline loops: CDR1 MRHNA, CDR2 SNTAGT. The CDR3 spells CASSAGTPSGANVLTF. CDR3 DNA: TGTGCCAGCAGCGCCGGGACACCCTCTGGGGCCAACGTCCTGACTTTC.

Many counts were recorded for this clonotype. This chain links TRBV29-1 with TRBJ2-3; 7 bases fit TRBD2. Per germline, CDR1 SQVTM and CDR2 ANQGSEA. J was trimmed by 3 bases and V by 8 bases; bases with no gene match: 14. This CDR3 is built from 15 residues. The chain's CDR3 is CSSGGSGGRTDTQYF. DNA for the CDR3: TGCAGCTCGGGAGGATCGGGAGGCCGAACAGATACGCAGTATTTT.

This clonotype was picked up many times. The CDR3 DNA sequence: TGTGCCTGGAGTGTACTAGCGGGACAAGAGACCCAGTACTTC. Residues: CAWSVLAGQETQYF. The V and J genes are TRBV30 and TRBJ2-5; 10 bases fit TRBD2. Germline V gene sequence: CDR1 GTSNPN, CDR2 SVGIG (reference sequence). The CDR3 consists of 14 residues. The trim removed 0 bases at V and 2 bases at J, leaving 0 bases unmatched. Drawing the rest from reference TRBV30 and TRBJ2-5, the complete variable domain is SQTIHQWPATLVQPVGSPLSLECTVEGTSNPNLYWYRQAAGRGLQLLFYSVGIGQISSEVPQNLSASRPQDRQFILSSKKLLLSDSGFYLCAWSVLAGQETQYFGPGTRLLVL.

Ten or more counts support this clonotype. This CDR3 reads CASTRTGENQPQHF. The CDR3, as DNA: TGTGCCAGCACCCGGACAGGGGAAAATCAGCCCCAGCATTTT. The chain has TRBV18 and TRBJ1-5, with TRBD1 matching 9 bases. The CDR3 runs 14 residues. Germline V gene sequence: CDR1 KGHSH, CDR2 LQKENI. V lost 8 bases, J lost 4 bases, and 6 bases stayed unmatched. The full variable domain, with the rest looked up from reference TRBV18 and TRBJ1-5, is NAGVMQNPRHLVRRRGQEARLRCSPMKGHSHVYWYRQLPEEGLKFMVYLQKENIIDESGMPKERFSAEFPKEGPSILRIQQVVRGDSAAYFCASTRTGENQPQHFGDGTRLSIL.

This clonotype was counted many times. The chain has TRBV3-1 and TRBJ1-1, with 11 bases identical to TRBD1. V lost 0 bases, J lost 0 bases, and 3 bases stayed unmatched. Germline V gives CDR1 LGHDT, CDR2 YNNKEL (reference sequence). The CDR3 is 17 residues long. This CDR3 reads CASSQEDRGLMNTEAFF. CDR3 DNA: TGTGCCAGCAGCCAAGAGGACAGGGGGCTCATGAACACTGAAGCTTTCTTT.

This clonotype has ten or more counts. This chain links TRBV6-1 with TRBJ2-1; TRBD1 matches 9 bases. Germline lookup yields CDR1 MNHNS and CDR2 SASEGT. The CDR3 extends over 14 amino acids. After removal of 7 bases from V and 3 bases from J, the junction contained 4 bases not matched to a gene. This CDR3 is CASTTGGFYNEQFF. For the CDR3, the DNA is TGTGCCAGCACCACAGGGGGCTTCTACAATGAGCAGTTCTTC.

This clonotype was detected many times. The J gene is TRBJ2-1, the V gene TRBV5-1, with TRBD1 as a possible D gene (6 bases). There are 13 residues in the CDR3. V was shortened by 5 bases and J by 10 bases, with 16 bases between the two germline ends. Looked up from germline, CDR1 is SGHRS and CDR2 is YFSETQ. CDR3 loop: CASSLEGQGEQFF. The CDR3 coding sequence is TGCGCCAGCAGTCTAGAGGGGCAGGGGGAGCAGTTCTTC.

The gene calls are TRBV19 and TRBJ1-2; 12 bases line up with TRBD1. The ends lost 6 bases at V and 5 bases at J; junction bases unmatched: 10. The CDR3 extends over 16 amino acids. Germline V gives CDR1 LNHDA, CDR2 SQIVND (reference sequence). The CDR3 bases are TGTGCCAGTAGGAGCCCCGGGACAGGGGGCGCTTATGGCTACACCTTC. Its protein product is CASRSPGTGGAYGYTF.

This clonotype was recorded at least ten times. The J gene is TRBJ2-5, the V gene TRBV3-1; 7 bases map to TRBD1. CDR1 is LGHDT, CDR2 YNNKEL, per germline (reference sequence). J gave up 5 bases and V 1 base, and 10 bases lay outside the gene matches. The CDR3 totals 16 residues. DNA for the CDR3: TGTGCCAGCAGCCAAGGTGGCCAAGGGGGCTTCGAGACCCAGTACTTC. Amino acids: CASSQGGQGGFETQYF.

V and J are TRBV14 and TRBJ2-1; 8 nucleotides agree with TRBD2. V shed 4 bases and J 2 bases; nucleotides not matched to a gene: 7. Per germline, CDR1 SGHDN and CDR2 FVKESK. This CDR3 has 16 amino acids. CDR3 DNA: TGTGCCAGCAGCCCCCCGGCGGGAGGACCCTACAATGAGCAGTTCTTC. As protein: CASSPPAGGPYNEQFF.

The rearrangement uses TRBV7-2 and TRBJ2-7; no reliable D call. Germline V gene lookup returns CDR1 SGHTA and CDR2 FQGNSA. V was shortened by 1 base and J by 0 bases, with 10 bases between the two germline ends. The length of the CDR3 is 15 residues. The DNA of the CDR3 is TGTGCCAGCAGCTTAGTCGGCAGGAGCTCCTACGAGCAGTACTTC. It yields the protein CASSLVGRSSYEQYF.

V and J are TRBV30 and TRBJ1-1; D gene ambiguous. The germline V and J ends were trimmed by 2 bases and 11 bases, with 21 bases remaining between them. The CDR3 consists of 14 residues. Germline loops: CDR1 GTSNPN, CDR2 SVGIG (reference sequence). The CDR3 sequence: CAWSTYSDAPGAFF. As DNA, the CDR3 is TGTGCCTGGAGTACGTACTCCGATGCCCCTGGGGCTTTCTTT.